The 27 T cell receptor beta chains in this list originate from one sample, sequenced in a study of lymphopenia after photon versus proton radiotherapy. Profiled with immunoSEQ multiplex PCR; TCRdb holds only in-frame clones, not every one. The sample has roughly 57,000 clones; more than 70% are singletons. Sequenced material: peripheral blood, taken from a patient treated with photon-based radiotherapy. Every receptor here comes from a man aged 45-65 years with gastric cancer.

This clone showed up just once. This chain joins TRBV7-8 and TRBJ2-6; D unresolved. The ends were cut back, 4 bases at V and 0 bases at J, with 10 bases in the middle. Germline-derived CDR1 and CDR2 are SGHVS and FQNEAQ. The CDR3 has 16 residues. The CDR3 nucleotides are TGTGCCAGCAGCTCCCTCCGGACCTCTGGGGCCAACGTCCTGACTTTC. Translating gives CASSSLRTSGANVLTF.

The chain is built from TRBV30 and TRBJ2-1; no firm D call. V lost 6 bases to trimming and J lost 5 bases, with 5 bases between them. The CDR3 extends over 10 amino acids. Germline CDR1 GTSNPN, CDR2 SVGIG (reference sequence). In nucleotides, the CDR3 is TGTGCCTGCTCTCACAATGAGCAGTTCTTC. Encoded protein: CACSHNEQFF.

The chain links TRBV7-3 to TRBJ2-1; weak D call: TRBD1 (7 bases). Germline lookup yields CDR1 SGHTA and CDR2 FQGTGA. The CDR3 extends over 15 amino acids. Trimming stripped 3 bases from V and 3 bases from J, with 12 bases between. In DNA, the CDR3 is TGTGCCAGCAGCTTGACAGGGAGGTTCTACAATGAGCAGTTCTTC. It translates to CASSLTGRFYNEQFF.

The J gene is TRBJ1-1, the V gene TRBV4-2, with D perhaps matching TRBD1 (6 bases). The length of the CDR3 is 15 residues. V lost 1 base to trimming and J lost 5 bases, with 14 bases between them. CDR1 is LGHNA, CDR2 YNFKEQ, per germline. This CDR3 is CASSQGGGGKTEAFF. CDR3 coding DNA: TGTGCCAGCAGCCAAGGTGGAGGGGGAAAAACTGAAGCTTTCTTT.

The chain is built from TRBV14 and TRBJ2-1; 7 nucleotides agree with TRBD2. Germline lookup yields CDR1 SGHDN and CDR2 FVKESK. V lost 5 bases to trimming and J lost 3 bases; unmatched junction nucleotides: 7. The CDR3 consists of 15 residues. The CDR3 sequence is CASSGAGARYNEQFF. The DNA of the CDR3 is TGTGCCAGCAGCGGGGCGGGAGCGCGCTACAATGAGCAGTTCTTC. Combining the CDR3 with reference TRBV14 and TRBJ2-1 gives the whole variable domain EAGVTQFPSHSVIEKGQTVTLRCDPISGHDNLYWYRRVMGKEIKFLLHFVKESKQDESGMPNNRFLAERTGGTYSTLKVQPAELEDSGVYFCASSGAGARYNEQFFGPGTRLTVL.

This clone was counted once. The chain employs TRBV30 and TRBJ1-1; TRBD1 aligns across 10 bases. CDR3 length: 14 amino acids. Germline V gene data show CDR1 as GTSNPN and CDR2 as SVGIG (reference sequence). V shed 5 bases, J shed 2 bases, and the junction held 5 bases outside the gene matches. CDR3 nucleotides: TGTGCCTGGCGGGGACAGGGGCCAAACACTGAAGCTTTCTTT. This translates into CAWRGQGPNTEAFF.

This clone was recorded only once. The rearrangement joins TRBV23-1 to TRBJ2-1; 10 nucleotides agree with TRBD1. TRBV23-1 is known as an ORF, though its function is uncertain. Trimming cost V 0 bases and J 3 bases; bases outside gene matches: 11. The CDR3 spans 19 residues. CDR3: CASSQSPPRQGADYNEQFF. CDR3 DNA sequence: TGCGCCAGCAGTCAATCGCCCCCTCGACAGGGGGCAGACTACAATGAGCAGTTCTTC.

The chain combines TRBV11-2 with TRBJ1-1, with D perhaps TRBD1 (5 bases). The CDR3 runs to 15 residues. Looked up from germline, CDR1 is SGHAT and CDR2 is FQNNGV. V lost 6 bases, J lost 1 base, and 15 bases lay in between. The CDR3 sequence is CASRDPGGKNTEAFF. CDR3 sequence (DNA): TGTGCCAGCAGAGATCCGGGGGGGAAGAACACTGAAGCTTTCTTT.

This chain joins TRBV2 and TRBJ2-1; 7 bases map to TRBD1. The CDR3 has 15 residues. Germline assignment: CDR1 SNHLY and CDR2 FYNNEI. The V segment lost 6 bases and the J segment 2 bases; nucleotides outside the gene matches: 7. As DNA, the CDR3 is TGTGCCAGCAGGTACGGCACAGGGGCCTACAATGAGCAGTTCTTC. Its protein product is CASRYGTGAYNEQFF.

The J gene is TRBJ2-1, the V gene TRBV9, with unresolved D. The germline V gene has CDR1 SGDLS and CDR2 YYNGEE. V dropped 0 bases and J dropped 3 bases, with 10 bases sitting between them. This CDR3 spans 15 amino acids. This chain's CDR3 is CASSVVGQDYNEQFF. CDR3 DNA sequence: TGTGCCAGCAGCGTAGTAGGGCAGGACTACAATGAGCAGTTCTTC.

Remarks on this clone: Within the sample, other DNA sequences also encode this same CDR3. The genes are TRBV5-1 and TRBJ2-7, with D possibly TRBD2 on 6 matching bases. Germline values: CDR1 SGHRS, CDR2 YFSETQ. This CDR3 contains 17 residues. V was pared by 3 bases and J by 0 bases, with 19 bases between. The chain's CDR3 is CASSSGSVSGRSYEQYF. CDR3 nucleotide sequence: TGCGCCAGCAGCTCAGGATCCGTTAGCGGTCGCTCCTACGAGCAGTACTTC.

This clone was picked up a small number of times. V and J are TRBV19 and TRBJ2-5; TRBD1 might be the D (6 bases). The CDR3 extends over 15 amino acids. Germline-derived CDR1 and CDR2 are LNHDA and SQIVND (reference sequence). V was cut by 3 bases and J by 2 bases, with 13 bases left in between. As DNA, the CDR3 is TGTGCCAGTAGTATTGGGATGGGGGCACAAGAGACCCAGTACTTC. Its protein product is CASSIGMGAQETQYF.

The CDR3: CASSARDRGFANEQFF. CDR3 sequence (DNA): TGTGCCAGCAGTGCCCGGGACAGGGGTTTTGCGAATGAGCAGTTCTTC. The rearrangement uses TRBV6-1 and TRBJ2-1, with 10 bases matching TRBD1. Germline V lookup: CDR1 MNHNS, CDR2 SASEGT. The CDR3 is 16 amino acids. Trimming removed 4 bases from V and 7 bases from J; junction bases left unmatched: 10.

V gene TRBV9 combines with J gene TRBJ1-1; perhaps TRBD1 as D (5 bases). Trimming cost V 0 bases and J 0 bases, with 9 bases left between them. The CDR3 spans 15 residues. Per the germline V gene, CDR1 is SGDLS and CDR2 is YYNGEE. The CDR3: CASSVEGFMNTEAFF. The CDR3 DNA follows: TGTGCCAGCAGCGTAGAGGGGTTCATGAACACTGAAGCTTTCTTT.

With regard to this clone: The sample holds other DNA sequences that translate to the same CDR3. In nucleotides, the CDR3 is TGTGCCAGTAGTATAAGATACAATGAGCAGTTCTTC. It specifies CASSIRYNEQFF. The rearrangement uses TRBV19 and TRBJ2-1; no definite D call. Germline CDR1 is LNHDA and CDR2 is SQIVND (reference sequence). Deletions cut 2 bases from V and 4 bases from J, with 3 bases between. This CDR3 region has 12 residues. Together with reference TRBV19 and TRBJ2-1, the CDR3 gives the full variable domain: DGGITQSPKYLFRKEGQNVTLSCEQNLNHDAMYWYRQDPGQGLRLIYYSQIVNDFQKGDIAEGYSVSREKKESFPLTVTSAQKNPTAFYLCASSIRYNEQFFGPGTRLTVL.

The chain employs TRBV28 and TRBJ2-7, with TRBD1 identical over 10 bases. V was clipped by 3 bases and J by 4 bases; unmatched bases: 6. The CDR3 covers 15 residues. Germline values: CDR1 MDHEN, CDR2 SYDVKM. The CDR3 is CASSFPDRGRYEQYF. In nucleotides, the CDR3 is TGTGCCAGCAGTTTCCCGGACAGGGGGAGGTACGAGCAGTACTTC.

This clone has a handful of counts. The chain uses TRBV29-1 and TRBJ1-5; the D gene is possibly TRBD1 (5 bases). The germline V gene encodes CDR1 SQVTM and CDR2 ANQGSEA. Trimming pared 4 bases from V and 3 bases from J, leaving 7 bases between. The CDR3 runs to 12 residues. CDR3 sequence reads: CSVGGVNQPQHF. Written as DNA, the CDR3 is TGCAGCGTTGGAGGGGTCAATCAGCCCCAGCATTTT.

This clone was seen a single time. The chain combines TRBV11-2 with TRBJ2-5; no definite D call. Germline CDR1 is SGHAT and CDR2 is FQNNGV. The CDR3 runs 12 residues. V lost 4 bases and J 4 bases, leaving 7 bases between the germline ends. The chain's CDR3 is CASSWGGETQYF. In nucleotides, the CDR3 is TGTGCCAGCAGCTGGGGTGGAGAGACCCAGTACTTC.

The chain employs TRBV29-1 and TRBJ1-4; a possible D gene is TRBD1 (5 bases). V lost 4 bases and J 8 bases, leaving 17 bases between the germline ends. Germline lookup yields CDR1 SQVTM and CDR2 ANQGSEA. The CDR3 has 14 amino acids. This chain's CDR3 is CSVAPRGSDEKLFF. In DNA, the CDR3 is TGCAGCGTTGCCCCGAGGGGTTCGGACGAAAAACTGTTTTTT. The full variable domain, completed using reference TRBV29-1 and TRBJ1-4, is SAVISQKPSRDICQRGTSLTIQCQVDSQVTMMFWYRQQPGQSLTLIATANQGSEATYESGFVIDKFPISRPNLTFSTLTVSNMSPEDSSIYLCSVAPRGSDEKLFFGSGTQLSVL.

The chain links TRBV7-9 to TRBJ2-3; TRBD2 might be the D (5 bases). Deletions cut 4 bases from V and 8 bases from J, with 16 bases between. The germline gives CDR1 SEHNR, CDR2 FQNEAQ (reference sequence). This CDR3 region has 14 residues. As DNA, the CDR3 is TGTGCCAGCAGCTCCGACTACTCCCTAGGTACGCAGTATTTT. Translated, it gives CASSSDYSLGTQYF.

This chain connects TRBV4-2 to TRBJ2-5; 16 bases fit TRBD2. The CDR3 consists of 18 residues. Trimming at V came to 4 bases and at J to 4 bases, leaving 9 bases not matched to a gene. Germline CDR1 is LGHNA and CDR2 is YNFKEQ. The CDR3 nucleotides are TGTGCCAGCAGCCCCGGGACTAGCGGGAGGGCCTCGATAGAGACCCAGTACTTC. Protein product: CASSPGTSGRASIETQYF.

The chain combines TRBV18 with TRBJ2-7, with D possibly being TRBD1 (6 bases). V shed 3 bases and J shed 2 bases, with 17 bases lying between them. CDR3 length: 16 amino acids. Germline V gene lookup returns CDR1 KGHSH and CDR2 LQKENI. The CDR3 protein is CASSPDSSSPTYEQYF. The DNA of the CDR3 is TGTGCCAGCTCACCGGACAGTTCTTCCCCTACCTACGAGCAGTACTTC.

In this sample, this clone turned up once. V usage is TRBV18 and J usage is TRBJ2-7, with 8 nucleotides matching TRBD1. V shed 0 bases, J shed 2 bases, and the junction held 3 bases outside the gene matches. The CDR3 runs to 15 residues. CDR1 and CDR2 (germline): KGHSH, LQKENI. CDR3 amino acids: CASSPPATGAYEQYF. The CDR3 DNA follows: TGTGCCAGCTCACCACCCGCGACAGGGGCCTACGAGCAGTACTTC.

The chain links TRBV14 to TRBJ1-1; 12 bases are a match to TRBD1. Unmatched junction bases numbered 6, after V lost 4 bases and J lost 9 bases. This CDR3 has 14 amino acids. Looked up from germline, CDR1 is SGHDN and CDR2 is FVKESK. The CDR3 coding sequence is TGTGCCAGCAGCCTACCGGGACAGGGGGCTAAAGCTTTCTTT. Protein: CASSLPGQGAKAFF.

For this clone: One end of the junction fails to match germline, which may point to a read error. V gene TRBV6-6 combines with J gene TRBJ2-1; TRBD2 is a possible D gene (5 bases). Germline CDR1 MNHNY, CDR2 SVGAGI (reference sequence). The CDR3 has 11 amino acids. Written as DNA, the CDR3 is TGTGCCAGCAGTGCCAGCGGTTCCCGGGTCTTC. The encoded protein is CASSASGSRVF.

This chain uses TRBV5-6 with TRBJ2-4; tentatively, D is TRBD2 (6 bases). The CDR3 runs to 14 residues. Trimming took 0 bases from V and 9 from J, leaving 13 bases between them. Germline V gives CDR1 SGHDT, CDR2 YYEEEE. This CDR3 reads CASSLDWVSGIQYF. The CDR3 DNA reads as TGTGCCAGCAGCTTGGATTGGGTTAGCGGCATTCAGTACTTC.

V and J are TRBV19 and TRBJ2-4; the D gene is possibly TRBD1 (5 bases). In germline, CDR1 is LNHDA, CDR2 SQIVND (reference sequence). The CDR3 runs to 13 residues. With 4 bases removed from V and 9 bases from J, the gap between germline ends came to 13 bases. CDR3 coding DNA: TGTGCCAGTAGTACCCCAGGGATCGGCATTCAGTACTTC. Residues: CASSTPGIGIQYF.